A single sample is the source of the 13 T cell receptor beta chains below, sequenced in a study of patients and donors after allogeneic stem cell transplantation. TCRdb itself ran the RT-PCR reads through MiXCR, one entry per CDR3 protein. Found here are 900,000 to 1,000,000 distinct CDR3 sequences, approximately 19% of them singletons; the top ten hold under 6.5%. What was sequenced was blood, either unsorted or a sorted T cell fraction (not recorded which). The receptor set was obtained from a human donor who was either an allogeneic HSCT recipient or a stem cell or donor lymphocyte infusion donor (not recorded which). It is not recorded whose cells these are; they may come from a transplant donor.

The V gene is TRBV12-3 or TRBV12-4, the J gene TRBJ2-2; no reliable D call. Trimming shortened V by 5 bases and J by 3 bases, and 7 bases separated the two germline ends. This CDR3 contains 13 residues. As DNA, the CDR3 is TGTGCCAGCAGTCCGCCTTACACCGGGGAGCTGTTTTTT. Its translation is CASSPPYTGELFF.

V and J are TRBV4-1 and TRBJ2-7; maybe TRBD1 (6 bases). Germline V gives CDR1 MGHRA, CDR2 YSYEKL. CDR3 size: 13 residues. V was cut by 3 bases and J by 5 bases, with 11 bases left in between. CDR3 coding DNA: TGCGCCAGCAGCCACAAACAGGGAAACGAGCAGTACTTC. This sequence encodes CASSHKQGNEQYF.

This chain links TRBV4-3 with TRBJ2-3; weak D call: TRBD2 (6 bases). V was cut by 4 bases and J by 0 bases, with 14 bases left in between. The CDR3 length is 16 residues. Germline V CDR1 and CDR2: LGHNA, YSLEER. The CDR3 here is CASSLFSGPSTDTQYF. CDR3 in DNA: TGCGCCAGCAGCCTTTTTAGCGGCCCGAGCACAGATACGCAGTATTTT.

This chain links TRBV5-1 with TRBJ2-3, with D possibly TRBD2 on 6 matching bases. Deletions cut 3 bases from V and 9 bases from J, with 20 bases between. The germline V gene has CDR1 SGHRS and CDR2 YFSETQ. This CDR3 comprises 15 residues. CDR3 loop: CASSSPGDGPKTQYF. In DNA, the CDR3 is TGCGCCAGCAGCTCGCCGGGGGACGGTCCGAAAACGCAGTATTTT.

At least ten counts were recorded for this clonotype. The chain is built from TRBV5-1 and TRBJ2-1; TRBD1 is a possible D gene (6 bases). The V and J ends lost 5 bases and 6 bases respectively, with 18 bases between them. CDR1 is SGHRS and CDR2 is YFSETQ in the germline V gene. The CDR3 is made up of 15 amino acids. DNA for the CDR3: TGCGCCAGCAGGGAAGGGACACCCGTCGGCAATGAGCAGTTCTTC. Its protein is CASREGTPVGNEQFF.

The J gene is TRBJ2-5, the V gene TRBV7-2; 9 nucleotides agree with TRBD1. The CDR3 is 16 residues long. Germline V gene sequence: CDR1 SGHTA, CDR2 FQGNSA. J gave up 2 bases and V 1 base, and 5 bases lay outside the gene matches. The CDR3 sequence: CASSLGLTGGQETQYF. Here the CDR3 DNA reads TGTGCCAGCAGCTTAGGACTGACAGGGGGTCAAGAGACCCAGTACTTC.

This clonotype showed up just a few times. This sequence joins TRBV6-2 or TRBV6-3 and TRBJ1-1; 11 nucleotides line up with TRBD1. The CDR3 contains 14 residues. With 2 bases clipped from V and 11 bases from J, the junction kept 7 bases outside the gene matches. Per germline, CDR1 MNHEY and CDR2 SVGEGT. This CDR3 reads CASSYRTGGVGAFF. CDR3 nucleotide sequence: TGTGCCAGCAGTTACCGGACAGGGGGCGTCGGGGCTTTCTTT.

The rearrangement links TRBV27 to TRBJ2-5; D is uncertain. From germline, CDR1 is MNHEY and CDR2 SMNVEV (reference sequence). This CDR3 region has 13 residues. Trimming left V 4 bases short and J 5 bases short, with 11 bases between. The CDR3 DNA sequence: TGTGCCAGCAGTTCCTGGAGTAGGGAGACCCAGTACTTC. It codes for CASSSWSRETQYF.

A few counts support this clonotype. The genes are TRBV29-1 and TRBJ1-2, with 7 bases matching TRBD1. Germline CDR1 is SQVTM and CDR2 is ANQGSEA. The CDR3 sequence is 13 residues long. V dropped 6 bases and J dropped 5; count of bases not matched to a gene: 9. The CDR3 sequence: CSVLTTGRYGYTF. The CDR3 DNA follows: TGCAGCGTACTGACGACAGGGAGATATGGCTACACCTTC.

This clonotype was found a few times. The chain is built from TRBV7-9 and TRBJ2-2; possibly TRBD2 for D (6 bases). Germline lookup yields CDR1 SEHNR and CDR2 FQNEAQ (reference sequence). The CDR3 is made up of 14 amino acids. The germline V and J ends were trimmed by 6 bases and 5 bases, with 13 bases remaining between them. In DNA, the CDR3 is TGTGCCAGCAGTTCTCCTAGCGCTACCGGGGAGCTGTTTTTT. This encodes CASSSPSATGELFF.

The chain recombines TRBV28 with TRBJ1-3; TRBD1 matches 8 bases. Germline V gene lookup returns CDR1 MDHEN and CDR2 SYDVKM. Trimming took 7 bases from V and 11 from J; bases not matched to a gene: 16. CDR3 length: 15 amino acids. The CDR3 DNA follows: TGTGCCAGCAAGCCCTCAGGGGGCGCAGGTTTATCCATATATTTT. Protein product: CASKPSGGAGLSIYF.

The chain carries TRBV6-5 and TRBJ2-3; 7 nucleotides line up with TRBD1. V dropped 2 bases and J dropped 2; count of bases not matched to a gene: 4. The CDR3 length is 15 residues. From germline, CDR1 is MNHEY and CDR2 SVGAGI. The CDR3 is CASSYRGQFTDTQYF. CDR3 nucleotide sequence: TGTGCCAGCAGTTACAGGGGACAGTTCACAGATACGCAGTATTTT.

The sample holds a few counts of this clonotype. This sequence joins TRBV20-1 and TRBJ1-5; D call uncertain. Trimming stripped 3 bases from V and 1 base from J, with 7 bases between. Germline V lookup: CDR1 DFQATT, CDR2 SNEGSKA (reference sequence). CDR3 length: 13 residues. The CDR3 nucleotides are TGCAGTGCTAGTATCGGCAGCAATCAGCCCCAGCATTTT. Its protein is CSASIGSNQPQHF.